What follows describes a single TCR beta chain. Its specificity is unknown. The CDR3 covers 18 residues. Germline V gene sequence: CDR1 LNHDA, CDR2 SQIVND (reference sequence). Trimming cost V 9 bases and J 1 base; bases outside gene matches: 9. This sample is drawn from a study of cytomegalovirus exposure and HLA in healthy donors. Points from the study as a whole: Per published accounts, TCR beta sequences correctly predicted the HLA-A and HLA-B alleles of most subjects. A later analysis found that most CMV-associated TCR beta chains appeared HLA-restricted. Productive status was seen about 90% or about 30% of the time for most TCR beta V segments in an earlier analysis. A later analysis showed TCR association rates differing by HLA locus, peaking at DRB1 and lowest at HLA-C.

PCR involved 60 Vbeta and 13 Jbeta primers. TCRdb's copy holds only in-frame clones and misses some; the assay was immunoSEQ multiplex PCR. The sample has approximately 150,000 clones, 80% to 90% seen once. What was sequenced was PBMCs. This clonotype was obtained from a boy under 10 years old in good health and CMV-seronegative. This rearrangement joins TRBV19 to TRBJ2-1, with TRBD2 matching over 16 bases. CDR3 residues: CASHPGTSGRGSYNEQFF. CDR3 nucleotides: TGTGCCAGCCACCCCGGGACTAGCGGGAGGGGTTCCTACAATGAGCAGTTCTTC. Variable domain in full (rest from reference TRBV19 and TRBJ2-1): DGGITQSPKYLFRKEGQNVTLSCEQNLNHDAMYWYRQDPGQGLRLIYYSQIVNDFQKGDIAEGYSVSREKKESFPLTVTSAQKNPTAFYLCASHPGTSGRGSYNEQFFGPGTRLTVL.